This TCR beta chain emerged from a study of response to subunit inactivated influenza vaccine. Whole-study findings and limits: Each seasonal influenza vaccination, the authors suggested, recruits few new T cells.

V lost 3 bases, J lost 3 bases, and 6 bases stayed unmatched. The CDR3 runs 15 residues. TCRdb passed the RT-PCR reads through MiXCR, listing each CDR3 protein once. This table holds 180,000 or so distinct CDR3 sequences, approximately 12% found once. Regarding this clonotype: Its antigen is undetermined.

This same sample was also taken into another study, of T cells expressing NK-cell markers. That study adds: TCR beta libraries carry UMIs added by 5'RACE template switching. HCMV serostatus: most of the eight sequenced donors positive, one negative. Dominant NKG2C+ clonotypes were found to form roughly 1.0-7.0% of CD8+ T cells in six donors. A handful of donors likewise had their CD3+CD56-NKG2C+ fraction led by these clonotypes.

This sequence joins TRBV12-3 or TRBV12-4 and TRBJ2-7; 9 bases map to TRBD1. The TCR comes from a man aged 45 to 65 who received an inactivated influenza vaccine. The sample here was CD8+ T cells sorted from PBMCs, taken 11 to 12 days after vaccination. The CDR3, as DNA: TGTGCCAGCAGTTTCCCTGACAGGGGGTTCTACGAGCAGTACTTC. The encoded protein is CASSFPDRGFYEQYF.